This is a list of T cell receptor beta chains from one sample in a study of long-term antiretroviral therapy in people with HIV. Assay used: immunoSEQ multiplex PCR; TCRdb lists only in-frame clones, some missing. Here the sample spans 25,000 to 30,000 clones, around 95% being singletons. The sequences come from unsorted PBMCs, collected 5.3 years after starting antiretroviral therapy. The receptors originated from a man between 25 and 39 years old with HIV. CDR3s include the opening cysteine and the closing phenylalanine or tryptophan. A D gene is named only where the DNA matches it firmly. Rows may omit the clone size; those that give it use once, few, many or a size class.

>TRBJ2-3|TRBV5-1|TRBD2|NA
CASSLRGRAENTQYF
TGCGCCAGCAGCTTGCGCGGGAGGGCGGAAAATACGCAGTATTTT
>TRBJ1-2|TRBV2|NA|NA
CASSEEVGAGYTF
TGTGCCAGCAGTGAAGAGGTTGGGGCTGGCTACACCTTC
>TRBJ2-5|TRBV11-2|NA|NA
CASSSPSARETQYF
TGTGCCAGCAGCTCCCCATCGGCGAGGGAGACCCAGTACTTC
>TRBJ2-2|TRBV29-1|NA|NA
CSVEQGSANTGELFF
TGCAGCGTTGAACAGGGGTCAGCGAACACCGGGGAGCTGTTTTTT
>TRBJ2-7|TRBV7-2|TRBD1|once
CASSLGGQTLYEQYF
TGTGCCAGCAGCTTAGGGGGACAGACACTCTACGAGCAGTACTTC
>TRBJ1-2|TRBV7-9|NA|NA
CASSSGQRNYGYTF
TGTGCCAGCAGCTCCGGACAACGTAACTATGGCTACACCTTC
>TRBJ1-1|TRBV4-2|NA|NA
CASSQEAPPRGNTEAFF
TGTGCCAGCAGCCAAGAAGCCCCACCTAGGGGGAACACTGAAGCTTTCTTT
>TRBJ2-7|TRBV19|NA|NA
CASSIGHTYEQYF
TGTGCCAGTAGTATAGGGCATACCTACGAGCAGTACTTC
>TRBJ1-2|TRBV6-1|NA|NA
CASSEARGYGYTF
TGTGCCAGCAGTGAAGCAAGGGGCTATGGCTACACCTTC
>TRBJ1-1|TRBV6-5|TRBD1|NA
CASRLQGLGTEAFF
TGTGCCAGCAGGCTACAGGGGCTGGGCACTGAAGCTTTCTTT
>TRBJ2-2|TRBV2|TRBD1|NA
CASSGQGLNTGELFF
TGTGCCAGCAGTGGACAGGGCCTGAACACCGGGGAGCTGTTTTTT
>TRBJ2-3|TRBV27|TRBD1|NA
CASRVRQGVADTQYF
TGTGCCAGCAGGGTCAGGCAGGGGGTAGCAGATACGCAGTATTTT
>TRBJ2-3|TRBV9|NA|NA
CASSQETATDTQYF
TGTGCCAGCAGTCAAGAGACCGCCACAGATACGCAGTATTTT
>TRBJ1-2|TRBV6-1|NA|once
CASSEVAGNGYTF
TGTGCCAGCAGTGAAGTTGCAGGGAATGGCTACACCTTC
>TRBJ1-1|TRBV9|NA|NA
CASSAIGANTEAFF
TGTGCCAGCAGCGCCATCGGGGCGAACACTGAAGCTTTCTTT
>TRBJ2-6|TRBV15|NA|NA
CATSRGDNSGANVLTF
TGTGCCACCAGCAGAGGGGACAACTCTGGGGCCAACGTCCTGACTTTC
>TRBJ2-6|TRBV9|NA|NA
CASSPRTGANVLTF
TGTGCCAGCAGCCCCAGGACTGGGGCCAACGTCCTGACTTTC
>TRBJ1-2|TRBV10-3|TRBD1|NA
CATLTGDNNGYTF
TGTGCCACTCTGACAGGGGATAATAATGGCTACACCTTC
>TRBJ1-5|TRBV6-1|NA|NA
CASSPDIRFNQPQHF
TGTGCCAGCAGCCCCGACATTCGATTCAATCAGCCCCAGCATTTT
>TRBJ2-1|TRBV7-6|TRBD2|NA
CASSLLDPGGSYNEQFF
TGTGCCAGCAGCTTATTGGACCCGGGAGGCTCCTACAATGAGCAGTTCTTC
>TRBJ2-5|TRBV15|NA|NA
CATSRYGGETQYF
TGTGCCACCAGCAGATACGGCGGTGAGACCCAGTACTTC
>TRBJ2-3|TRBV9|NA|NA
CASSGTVTDTQYF
TGTGCCAGCAGCGGGACTGTCACAGATACGCAGTATTTT
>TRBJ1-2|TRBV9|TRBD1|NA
CASSTQQGPNYGYTF
TGTGCCAGCAGCACACAACAGGGGCCTAACTATGGCTACACCTTC
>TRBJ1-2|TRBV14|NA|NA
CASSQTANYGYTF
TGTGCCAGCAGCCAAACAGCTAACTATGGCTACACCTTC
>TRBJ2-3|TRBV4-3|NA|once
CASSQGGLAPITGDTQYF
TGCGCCAGCAGCCAAGGGGGTCTAGCGCCCATTACGGGAGATACGCAGTATTTT
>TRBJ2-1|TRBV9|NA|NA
CASSVEGGPGNEQFF
TGTGCCAGCAGCGTGGAGGGGGGGCCGGGCAATGAGCAGTTCTTC
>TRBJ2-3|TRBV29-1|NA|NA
CSVEASFSDTQYF
TGCAGCGTTGAGGCTTCGTTTTCGGATACGCAGTATTTT
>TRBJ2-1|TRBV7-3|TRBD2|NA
CASSLIGGDNEQFF
TGTGCCAGCAGCTTAATCGGGGGGGACAATGAGCAGTTCTTC
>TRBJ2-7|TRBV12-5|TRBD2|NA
CASGDSGGAYSYEQYF
TGTGCTAGTGGTGATAGCGGGGGGGCCTATTCCTACGAGCAGTACTTC
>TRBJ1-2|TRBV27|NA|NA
CASSLDSLYGYTF
TGTGCCAGCAGTTTAGACAGCCTATATGGCTACACCTTC
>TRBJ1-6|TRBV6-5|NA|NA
CASSYGFAGSPLHF
TGTGCCAGCAGTTACGGGTTTGCAGGTTCACCCCTCCACTTT
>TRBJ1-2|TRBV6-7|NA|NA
CASRGGGNRYGYTF
TGTGCCAGCAGGGGTGGGGGGAATCGGTATGGCTACACCTTC
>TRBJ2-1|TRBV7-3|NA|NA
CASSRNNEQFF
TGTGCCAGCAGCCGGAACAATGAGCAGTTCTTC
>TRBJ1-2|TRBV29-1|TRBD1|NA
CSVDGQGVPNGYTF
TGCAGCGTTGATGGACAGGGAGTCCCTAATGGCTACACCTTC
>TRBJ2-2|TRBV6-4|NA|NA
CASSERGSTGELFF
TGTGCCAGCAGTGAAAGAGGGAGCACCGGGGAGCTGTTTTTT
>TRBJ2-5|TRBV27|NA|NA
CASSWGHTQETQYF
TGTGCCAGCAGCTGGGGGCATACCCAGGAGACCCAGTACTTC
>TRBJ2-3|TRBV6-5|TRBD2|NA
CASSYSGGSTDTQYF
TGTGCCAGCAGTTACAGCGGGGGGAGCACAGATACGCAGTATTTT
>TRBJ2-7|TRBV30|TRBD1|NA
CACKGTANTYEQYF
TGTGCCTGCAAGGGGACAGCGAATACCTACGAGCAGTACTTC
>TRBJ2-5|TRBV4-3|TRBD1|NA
CASSQQTGGGETQYF
TGCGCCAGCAGCCAGCAGACAGGGGGTGGGGAGACCCAGTACTTC
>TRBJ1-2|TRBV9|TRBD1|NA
CASSNRDSLRYGYTF
TGTGCCAGCAGTAACCGGGACAGTCTACGCTATGGCTACACCTTC
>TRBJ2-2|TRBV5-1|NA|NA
CASSSTTGSTGELFF
TGCGCCAGCAGCTCAACCACAGGGTCAACCGGGGAGCTGTTTTTT
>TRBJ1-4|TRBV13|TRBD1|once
CASSNGQAGKLFF
TGTGCCAGCAGCAACGGACAGGCTGGAAAACTGTTTTTT
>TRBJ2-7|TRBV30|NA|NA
CAWSVLGTYEQYF
TGTGCCTGGAGTGTGCTGGGGACCTACGAGCAGTACTTC
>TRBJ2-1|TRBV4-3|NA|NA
CASSHLGDEQFF
TGCGCCAGCAGCCATCTAGGGGATGAGCAGTTCTTC
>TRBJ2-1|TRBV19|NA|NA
CASSAAGFGGKFF
TGTGCCAGTAGTGCCGCAGGTTTTGGGGGAAAGTTCTTC
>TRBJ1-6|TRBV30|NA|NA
CAWSPGFSPLHF
TGTGCCTGGTCCCCAGGGTTTTCACCCCTCCACTTT
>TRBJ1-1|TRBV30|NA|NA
CAWSVGRGNTEAFF
TGTGCCTGGAGTGTAGGGCGGGGGAACACTGAAGCTTTCTTT
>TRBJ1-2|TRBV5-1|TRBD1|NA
CASSLAGGGENYGYTF
TGCGCCAGCAGCTTGGCAGGGGGCGGAGAGAACTATGGCTACACCTTC
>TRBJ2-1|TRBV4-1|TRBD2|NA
CASSQGLAGVYEQFF
TGCGCCAGCAGCCAAGGACTAGCGGGAGTCTATGAGCAGTTCTTC
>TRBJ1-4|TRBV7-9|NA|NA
CASSLGASINEKLFF
TGTGCCAGCAGCTTAGGGGCGAGTATTAATGAAAAACTGTTTTTT
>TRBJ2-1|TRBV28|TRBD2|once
CASSGTSGSSYNEQFF
TGTGCCAGCAGCGGGACTAGCGGTTCCTCCTACAATGAGCAGTTCTTC
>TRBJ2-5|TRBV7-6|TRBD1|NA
CASSGDRLQETQYF
TGTGCCAGCAGCGGGGACAGGCTTCAAGAGACCCAGTACTTC